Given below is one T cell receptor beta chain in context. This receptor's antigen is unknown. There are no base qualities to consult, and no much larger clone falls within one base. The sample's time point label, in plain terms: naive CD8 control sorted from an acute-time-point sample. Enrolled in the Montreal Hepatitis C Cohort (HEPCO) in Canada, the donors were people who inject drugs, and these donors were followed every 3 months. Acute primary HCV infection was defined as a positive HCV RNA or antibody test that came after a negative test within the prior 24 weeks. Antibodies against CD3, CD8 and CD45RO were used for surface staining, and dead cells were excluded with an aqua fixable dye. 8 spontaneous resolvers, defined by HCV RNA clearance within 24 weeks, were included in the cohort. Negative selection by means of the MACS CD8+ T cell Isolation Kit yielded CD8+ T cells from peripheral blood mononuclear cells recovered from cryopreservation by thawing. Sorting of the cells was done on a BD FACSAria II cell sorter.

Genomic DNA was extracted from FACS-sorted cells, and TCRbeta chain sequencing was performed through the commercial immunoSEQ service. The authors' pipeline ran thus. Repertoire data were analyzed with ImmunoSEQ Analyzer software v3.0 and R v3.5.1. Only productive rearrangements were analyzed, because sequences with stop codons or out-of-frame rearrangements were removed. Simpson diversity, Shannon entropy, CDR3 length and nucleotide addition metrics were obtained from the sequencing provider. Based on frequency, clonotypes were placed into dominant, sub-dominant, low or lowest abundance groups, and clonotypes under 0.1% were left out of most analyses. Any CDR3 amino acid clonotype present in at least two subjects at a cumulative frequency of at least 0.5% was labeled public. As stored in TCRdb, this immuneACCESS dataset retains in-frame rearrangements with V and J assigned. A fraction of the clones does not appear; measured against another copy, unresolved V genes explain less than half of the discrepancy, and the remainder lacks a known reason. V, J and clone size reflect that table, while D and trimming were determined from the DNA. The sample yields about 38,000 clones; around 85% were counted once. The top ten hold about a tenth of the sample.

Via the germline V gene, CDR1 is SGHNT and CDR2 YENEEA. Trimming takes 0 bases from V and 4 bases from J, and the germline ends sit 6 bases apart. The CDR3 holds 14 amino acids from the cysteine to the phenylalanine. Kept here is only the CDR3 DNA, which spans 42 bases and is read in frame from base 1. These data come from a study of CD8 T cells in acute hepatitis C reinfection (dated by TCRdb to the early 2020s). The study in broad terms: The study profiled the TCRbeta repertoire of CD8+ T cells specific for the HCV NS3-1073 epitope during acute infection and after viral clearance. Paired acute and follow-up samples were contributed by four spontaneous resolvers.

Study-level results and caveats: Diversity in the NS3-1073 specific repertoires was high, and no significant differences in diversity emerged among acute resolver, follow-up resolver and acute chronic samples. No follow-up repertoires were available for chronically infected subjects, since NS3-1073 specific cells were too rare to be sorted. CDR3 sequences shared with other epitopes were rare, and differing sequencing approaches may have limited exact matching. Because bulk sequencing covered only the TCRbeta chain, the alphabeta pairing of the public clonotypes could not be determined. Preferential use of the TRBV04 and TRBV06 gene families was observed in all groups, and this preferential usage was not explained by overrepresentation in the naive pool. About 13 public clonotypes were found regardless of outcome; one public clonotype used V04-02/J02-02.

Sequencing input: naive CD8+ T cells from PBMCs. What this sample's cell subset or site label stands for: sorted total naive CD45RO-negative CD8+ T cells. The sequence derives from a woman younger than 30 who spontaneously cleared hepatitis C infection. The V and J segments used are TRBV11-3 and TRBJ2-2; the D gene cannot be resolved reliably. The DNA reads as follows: TGTGCCAGCAGCTTAGATCGCCCCACCGGGGAGCTGTTTTTT. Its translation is CASSLDRPTGELFF.